A single sample is the source of the 27 T cell receptor beta chains below, sequenced in a study of human T cells and chemical hapten exposure. Total RNA was isolated from unfractionated whole blood. Each CDR3 protein gets one entry after TCRdb re-called the 5' RACE reads with MiXCR. The sample lists some 78,000 distinct CDR3 sequences; about 7.7% were seen once. The origin of the receptors is a male donor in good health.

This clonotype was seen ten or more times. The chain links TRBV20-1 to TRBJ1-1; TRBD1 matches 7 bases. V lost 3 bases to trimming and J lost 7 bases; unmatched junction nucleotides: 5. Germline V CDR1 and CDR2: DFQATT, SNEGSKA (reference sequence). The CDR3 is made up of 12 amino acids. The DNA of the CDR3 is TGCAGTGCTAGGCCTGGGACAGATGAAGCTTTCTTT. Amino acid sequence: CSARPGTDEAFF.

This clonotype came up a few times. The chain employs TRBV3-1 and TRBJ2-4, with TRBD2 matching over 10 bases. The CDR3 is 17 amino acids. The V gene's germline CDR1 is LGHDT and CDR2 YNNKEL (reference sequence). V was pared by 1 base and J by 3 bases, with 6 bases of the junction left unmatched. This CDR3 is CASSQVSGRGGKNIQYF. Here the CDR3 DNA reads TGTGCCAGCAGCCAAGTAAGCGGGAGGGGGGGCAAAAACATTCAGTACTTC.

This clonotype was picked up many times. J is TRBJ2-3 and V is TRBV27; D is unclear. Trimming left V 7 bases short and J 1 base short, with 3 bases between. Per the germline V gene, CDR1 is MNHEY and CDR2 is SMNVEV (reference sequence). The CDR3 is 11 residues long. CDR3 amino acids: CASTGTDTQYF. The DNA for the CDR3 is TGTGCCAGCACTGGCACAGATACGCAGTATTTT.

There are a few counts of this clonotype. The chain couples TRBV12-3 or TRBV12-4 to TRBJ1-4, with D maybe TRBD1 (5 bases). The CDR3 spans 14 residues. V was cut by 6 bases and J by 1 base, with 9 bases left in between. The CDR3 coding sequence is TGTGCCAGCAGCAGGGACGGAACTAATGAAAAACTGTTTTTT. Translating it yields CASSRDGTNEKLFF.

At least ten counts were recorded for this clonotype. This chain connects TRBV29-1 to TRBJ2-3, with 9 bases that match TRBD1. CDR1 is SQVTM and CDR2 is ANQGSEA in the germline V gene. With V trimmed by 0 bases and J by 5 bases, 9 bases remained unmatched. The CDR3 has 16 amino acids. Written as DNA, the CDR3 is TGCAGCGTTGAAGAGGGGACAGGGCGCCGTAGAGATACGCAGTATTTT. Translation gives CSVEEGTGRRRDTQYF.

This clonotype has at least ten counts. The J gene is TRBJ1-1, the V gene TRBV6-1, with a weak D call TRBD1 (6 bases). The CDR3 runs to 13 residues. V was shortened by 3 bases and J by 5 bases, with 10 bases between the two germline ends. Germline V gives CDR1 MNHNS, CDR2 SASEGT. CDR3 in amino acids: CASSEQGSTEAFF. DNA for the CDR3: TGTGCCAGCAGTGAGCAGGGGAGTACTGAAGCTTTCTTT.

In this sample, this clonotype turned up many times. This chain uses TRBV4-2 with TRBJ1-2, with D possibly matching TRBD1 (5 bases). The CDR3 consists of 16 residues. Germline V lookup: CDR1 LGHNA, CDR2 YNFKEQ. V lost 0 bases to trimming and J lost 4 bases, with 15 bases between them. CDR3 coding DNA: TGTGCCAGCAGCCAAGATCAGCAGGGTGTTCCCTATGGCTACACCTTC. It specifies CASSQDQQGVPYGYTF.

This clonotype was seen many times. This chain uses TRBV6-2 or TRBV6-3 with TRBJ2-5, with 7 bases aligning to TRBD2. V shed 2 bases, J shed 1 base, and the junction held 4 bases outside the gene matches. CDR3 size: 15 residues. Germline loops: CDR1 MNHEY, CDR2 SVGEGT. The CDR3 DNA reads as TGTGCCAGCAGTTACACATCTAGCGGCCAAGAGACCCAGTACTTC. Its translation: CASSYTSSGQETQYF.

There are a few counts of this clonotype. The genes are TRBV5-1 and TRBJ1-1; TRBD1 is a possible D gene (6 bases). This CDR3 contains 14 residues. Germline V lookup: CDR1 SGHRS, CDR2 YFSETQ. V was shortened by 0 bases and J by 5 bases, with 11 bases between the two germline ends. The CDR3 spells CASSLAGGGTEAFF. The DNA of the CDR3 is TGCGCCAGCAGCTTGGCGGGGGGCGGGACTGAAGCTTTCTTT.

J is TRBJ1-4 and V is TRBV6-5; no clear D. The CDR3 runs to 13 residues. The V and J ends lost 6 bases and 2 bases respectively, with 7 bases between them. The V gene's germline CDR1 is MNHEY and CDR2 SVGAGI. CDR3 coding DNA: TGTGCCAGCAGAAGTTGGACTAATGAAAAACTGTTTTTT. Translation: CASRSWTNEKLFF.

This clonotype has just a few counts. This sequence joins TRBV7-8 and TRBJ1-5; TRBD1 is a possible D gene (6 bases). Trimming shortened V by 2 bases and J by 0 bases, and 14 bases separated the two germline ends. Germline V lookup: CDR1 SGHVS, CDR2 FQNEAQ. The CDR3 extends over 17 amino acids. CDR3 sequence: CASSLRPGVVSNQPQHF. The CDR3 DNA reads TGTGCCAGCAGCTTAAGACCAGGGGTAGTTAGCAATCAGCCCCAGCATTTT.

This clonotype was seen many times. V is TRBV5-1 and J is TRBJ1-1; D is possibly TRBD1 (6 bases). There are 15 residues in the CDR3. Deletions cut 4 bases from V and 1 base from J, with 14 bases between. CDR1 and CDR2 (germline): SGHRS, YFSETQ. CDR3 nucleotide sequence: TGCGCCAGCAGCCCCCTGGCAGGGGCGAACACTGAAGCTTTCTTT. As protein: CASSPLAGANTEAFF.

V is TRBV7-2 and J is TRBJ2-1; D unresolved. Germline V gene lookup returns CDR1 SGHTA and CDR2 FQGNSA. This CDR3 has 17 amino acids. V was shortened by 0 bases and J by 0 bases, with 12 bases between the two germline ends. The CDR3 bases are TGTGCCAGCAGCTTAGCGGTCGGCGGAAGCTCCTACAATGAGCAGTTCTTC. This gives the protein CASSLAVGGSSYNEQFF.

V usage is TRBV6-6 and J usage is TRBJ1-5; possible D gene TRBD1, 5 bases. V lost 2 bases and J lost 2, with 10 bases in between. The CDR3 extends over 15 amino acids. The germline CDR1 and CDR2 sequences are MNHNY and SVGAGI (reference sequence). The CDR3 nucleotides are TGTGCCAGCAGTTACGGTGGGGCTGGCAATCAGCCCCAGCATTTT. As protein: CASSYGGAGNQPQHF.

This chain uses TRBV5-1 with TRBJ1-1, with 8 bases matching TRBD1. The CDR3 is 14 residues long. The germline gives CDR1 SGHRS, CDR2 YFSETQ. Losses at the gene ends were 6 bases for V and 1 base for J; bases not matched to a gene: 5. CDR3 residues: CASTLGQGNTEAFF. Written as DNA, the CDR3 is TGCGCCAGCACCCTCGGACAGGGGAACACTGAAGCTTTCTTT.

At least ten counts were recorded for this clonotype. This sequence joins TRBV5-1 and TRBJ2-1; 8 bases agree with TRBD2. The CDR3 is made up of 15 amino acids. Losses at the gene ends were 2 bases for V and 8 bases for J; bases not matched to a gene: 9. Germline CDR1 and CDR2: SGHRS and YFSETQ. The CDR3 spells CASSFTGGPLDEQFF. As DNA, the CDR3 is TGCGCCAGCAGCTTCACGGGAGGGCCTTTGGATGAGCAGTTCTTC.

For the CDR3, the DNA is TGTGCCAGCAGCGTAGGAGGCTGGGGCACTGAAGCTTTCTTT. Protein sequence: CASSVGGWGTEAFF. J is TRBJ1-1 and V is TRBV9; unclear D gene. The CDR3 extends over 14 amino acids. Between the trimmed V and J ends, which lost 0 bases and 4 bases, there was a span of 10 bases. Germline V gene data show CDR1 as SGDLS and CDR2 as YYNGEE. Variable domain in full (rest from reference TRBV9 and TRBJ1-1): DSGVTQTPKHLITATGQRVTLRCSPRSGDLSVYWYQQSLDQGLQFLIQYYNGEERAKGNILERFSAQQFPDLHSELNLSSLELGDSALYFCASSVGGWGTEAFFGQGTRLTVV.

This clonotype was observed at least ten times. This rearrangement joins TRBV20-1 to TRBJ2-3; 10 nucleotides line up with TRBD2. The junction had 10 bases not matched to a gene; V was cut back by 3 bases and J by 4 bases. The CDR3 runs to 16 residues. CDR1 and CDR2 from the germline V gene are DFQATT and SNEGSKA (reference sequence). The CDR3 region is CSASGLAGALADTQYF. CDR3 nucleotides: TGCAGTGCTAGTGGGCTAGCGGGGGCCCTGGCAGATACGCAGTATTTT.

This clonotype came up a few times. The chain employs TRBV20-1 and TRBJ1-2; 7 positions match TRBD1. Trimming removed 1 base from V and 3 bases from J; junction bases left unmatched: 8. CDR3 length: 15 residues. Germline V lookup: CDR1 DFQATT, CDR2 SNEGSKA (reference sequence). This CDR3 is CSARARQGEDYGYTF. The CDR3 DNA reads TGCAGTGCTAGAGCACGACAGGGAGAGGACTATGGCTACACCTTC.

The V gene is TRBV2, the J gene TRBJ1-1; D is unresolved. Germline CDR1 reads SNHLY; CDR2 reads FYNNEI. V lost 6 bases, J lost 5 bases, and 13 bases lay in between. The CDR3 runs to 13 residues. The CDR3, as DNA: TGTGCCAGCAGGGGATGGGGTGGTACTGAAGCTTTCTTT. Amino acid sequence: CASRGWGGTEAFF.

CDR3 DNA: TGTGCCAGCAGTTACCCCTCAGCGGGGGGGGCCTACAATGAGCAGTTCTTC. It encodes CASSYPSAGGAYNEQFF. The chain couples TRBV6-5 to TRBJ2-1; TRBD2 matches at 10 bases. The V gene end was trimmed by 2 bases and the J gene end by 2 bases; junction bases not matched to a gene: 6. Germline V lookup: CDR1 MNHEY, CDR2 SVGAGI. This CDR3 contains 17 residues.

This clonotype turned up a few times. V and J are TRBV27 and TRBJ1-1; D is uncertain. With 4 bases removed from V and 5 bases from J, the gap between germline ends came to 11 bases. The CDR3 spans 13 residues. Germline V CDR1 and CDR2: MNHEY, SMNVEV (reference sequence). CDR3 region: CASSYPGGTEAFF. The CDR3 DNA reads TGTGCCAGCAGTTACCCAGGCGGAACTGAAGCTTTCTTT.

This clonotype has ten or more counts. V is TRBV28 and J is TRBJ2-1, with 11 bases matching TRBD2. Germline V gene data show CDR1 as MDHEN and CDR2 as SYDVKM. The CDR3 sequence is 16 residues long. V gave up 2 bases and J gave up 5 bases; unmatched junction bases: 5. The CDR3 reads CASSLAGTSGNNEQFF. Here the CDR3 DNA reads TGTGCCAGCAGTTTAGCCGGGACTAGCGGTAACAATGAGCAGTTCTTC.

This chain uses TRBV6-9 with TRBJ2-7; possible D gene TRBD1, 5 bases. Trimming shortened V by 3 bases and J by 5 bases, and 23 bases separated the two germline ends. Germline V gene lookup returns CDR1 MNHGY and CDR2 SVAAGI. This CDR3 is 17 amino acids long. This CDR3 is CASSYLDSSRPTNEQYF. The DNA of the CDR3 is TGTGCCAGCAGTTACCTCGACAGTTCCAGGCCCACCAACGAGCAGTACTTC.

The sample holds many counts of this clonotype. This chain connects TRBV20-1 to TRBJ1-1; 7 positions agree with TRBD1. The CDR3 consists of 12 residues. CDR1 is DFQATT, CDR2 SNEGSKA, per germline (reference sequence). CDR3 DNA sequence: TGCAGCGTTAACAGGGGAGACACTGAAGCTTTCTTT. It yields the protein CSVNRGDTEAFF.

The gene calls are TRBV15 and TRBJ2-3; a weak D match, TRBD2 (5 bases). The CDR3 totals 13 residues. From germline, CDR1 is LNHNV and CDR2 YYDKDF (reference sequence). V shed 8 bases and J shed 3 bases, with 12 bases lying between them. The CDR3 coding sequence is TGTGCCACCGGTAGGACTCAGACAGATACGCAGTATTTT. Its translation: CATGRTQTDTQYF. Complete variable domain (other parts from reference TRBV15 and TRBJ2-3): DAMVIQNPRYQVTQFGKPVTLSCSQTLNHNVMYWYQQKSSQAPKLLFHYYDKDFNNEADTPDNFQSRRPNTSFCFLDIRSPGLGDTAMYLCATGRTQTDTQYFGPGTRLTVL.

This clonotype was counted between two and nine times. V and J are TRBV10-3 and TRBJ2-7; D ambiguous. The CDR3 is made up of 11 amino acids. CDR1 ENHRY and CDR2 SYGVKD come from the germline V gene. The germline V and J ends were trimmed by 2 bases and 5 bases, with 4 bases remaining between them. As DNA, the CDR3 is TGTGCCATCAGTGAGAACGACGAGCAGTACTTC. This encodes CAISENDEQYF.